This T cell receptor beta chain was sequenced during a study of spatial heterogeneity in lung cancer. General observations from the study: Mutation tallies in tumors tracked expanded intratumoral alpha and beta TCR counts.

Regarding this clonotype: Its target is unknown.

Germline loops: CDR1 MNHEY, CDR2 SVGAGI. This CDR3 contains 15 residues. J was trimmed by 1 base and V by 6 bases; bases with no gene match: 4. TCRdb ran MiXCR on the 5' RACE reads and lists one entry per CDR3 protein. The repertoire consists of some 9,500 distinct CDR3 sequences, with around 15% occurring once and the leading ten covering roughly an eighth. Time point given: sample taken at primary tumor resection. The donors, about 74 patients with untreated early-stage non-small cell lung cancer, provided the samples. Sequencing covered unsorted whole RNA taken from tumor, nontumor lung or frozen PBMC.

This receptor was identified in a male donor with early-stage non-small cell lung cancer. Sequenced here: lung tumor tissue, sampled at surgery. The V call is TRBV6-5, the J call TRBJ2-2, with 8 bases lining up with TRBD1. The chain's CDR3 is CASSRGTGNTGELFF. CDR3 coding DNA: TGTGCCAGCAGCCGAGGGACAGGGAACACCGGGGAGCTGTTTTTT.